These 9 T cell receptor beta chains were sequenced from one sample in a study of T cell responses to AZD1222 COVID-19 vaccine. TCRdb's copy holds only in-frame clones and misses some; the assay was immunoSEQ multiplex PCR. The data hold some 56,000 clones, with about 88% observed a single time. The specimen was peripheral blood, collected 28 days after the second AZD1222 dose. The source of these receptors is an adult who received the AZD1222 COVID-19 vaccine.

Here the CDR3 reads CAISESGGRGSGNTIYF. CDR3 nucleotide sequence: TGTGCCATCAGTGAGAGTGGGGGAAGGGGCTCTGGAAACACCATATATTTT. The chain combines TRBV10-3 with TRBJ1-3, with D possibly being TRBD1 (5 bases). Germline lookup yields CDR1 ENHRY and CDR2 SYGVKD. CDR3 size: 17 residues. With 2 bases removed from V and 0 bases from J, the gap between germline ends came to 14 bases.

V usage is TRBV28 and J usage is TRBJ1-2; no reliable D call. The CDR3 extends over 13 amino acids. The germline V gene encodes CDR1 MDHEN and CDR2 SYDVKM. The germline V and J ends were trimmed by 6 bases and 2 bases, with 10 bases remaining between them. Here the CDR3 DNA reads TGTGCCAGCAGCGCCGGGAAGAACTATGGCTACACCTTC. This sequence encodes CASSAGKNYGYTF.

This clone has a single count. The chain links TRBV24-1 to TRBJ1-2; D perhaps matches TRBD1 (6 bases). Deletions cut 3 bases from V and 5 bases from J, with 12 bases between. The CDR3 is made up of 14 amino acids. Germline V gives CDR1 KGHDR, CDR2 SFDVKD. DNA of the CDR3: TGTGCCACCAGTGATCCCCGGACAGCGTATGGCTACACCTTC. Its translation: CATSDPRTAYGYTF.

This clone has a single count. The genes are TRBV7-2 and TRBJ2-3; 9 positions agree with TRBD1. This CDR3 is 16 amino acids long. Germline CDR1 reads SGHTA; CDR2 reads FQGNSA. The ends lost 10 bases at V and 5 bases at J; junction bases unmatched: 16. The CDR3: CATLPQGQGWGDTQYF. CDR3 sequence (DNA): TGTGCCACCCTTCCTCAGGGACAGGGTTGGGGAGATACGCAGTATTTT.

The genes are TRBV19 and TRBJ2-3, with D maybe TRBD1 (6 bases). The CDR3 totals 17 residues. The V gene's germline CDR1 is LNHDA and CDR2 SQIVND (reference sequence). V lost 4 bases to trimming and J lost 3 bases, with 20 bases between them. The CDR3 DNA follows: TGTGCCAGTAGTACCCCAGGCAGGGGACGGTATACAGATACGCAGTATTTT. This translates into CASSTPGRGRYTDTQYF.

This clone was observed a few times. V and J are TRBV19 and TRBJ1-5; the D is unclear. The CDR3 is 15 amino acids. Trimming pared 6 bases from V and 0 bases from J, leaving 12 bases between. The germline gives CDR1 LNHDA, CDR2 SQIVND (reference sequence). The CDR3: CASRLTPYSNQPQHF. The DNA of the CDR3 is TGTGCCAGTAGGCTCACGCCTTATAGCAATCAGCCCCAGCATTTT.

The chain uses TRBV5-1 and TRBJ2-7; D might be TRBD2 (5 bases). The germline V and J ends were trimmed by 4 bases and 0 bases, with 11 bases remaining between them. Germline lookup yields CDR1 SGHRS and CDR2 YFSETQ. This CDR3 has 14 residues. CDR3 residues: CASSPGGASYEQYF. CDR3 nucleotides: TGCGCCAGCAGCCCTGGAGGAGCCTCCTACGAGCAGTACTTC.

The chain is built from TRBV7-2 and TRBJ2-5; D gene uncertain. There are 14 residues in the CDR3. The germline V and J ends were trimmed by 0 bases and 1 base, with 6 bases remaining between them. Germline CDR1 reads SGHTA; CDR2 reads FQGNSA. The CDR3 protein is CASSLAVSQETQYF. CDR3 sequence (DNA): TGTGCCAGCAGCTTAGCTGTCAGCCAAGAGACCCAGTACTTC.

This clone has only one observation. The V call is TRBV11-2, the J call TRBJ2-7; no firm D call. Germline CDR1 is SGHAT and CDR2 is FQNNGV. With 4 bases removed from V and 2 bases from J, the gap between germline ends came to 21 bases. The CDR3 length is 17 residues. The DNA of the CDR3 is TGTGCCAGCAGCTCAACAAGAGGAAACGCAAATACCTACGAGCAGTACTTC. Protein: CASSSTRGNANTYEQYF.